This T cell receptor (beta chain) was obtained from a study of identical twins. Germline V CDR1 and CDR2: MGHDK, SYGVNS. V gave up 8 bases and J gave up 2 bases, with 7 bases separating them. The CDR3 spans 13 residues. This clonotype was recorded once. TCRdb re-called the 5' RACE reads with MiXCR, one entry per CDR3 protein. The table has roughly 770,000 distinct CDR3 sequences, roughly 18% seen once. These data were likewise used in another study, on T cells expressing NK-cell markers.

This clonotype was obtained from a woman between 18 and 30 years old in good health. The chain recombines TRBV25-1 with TRBJ2-6, with D possibly TRBD2 on 6 matching bases. The sequencing sample was made of PBMCs. As DNA, the CDR3 is TGTGCCAGCGGGACTGCTGGGGCCAACGTCCTGACTTTC. The encoded protein is CASGTAGANVLTF.